A single sample gave rise to the 15 T cell receptor beta chains below, sequenced in a study of blood T cell repertoires in COVID-19. Sequencing used immunoSEQ multiplex PCR; TCRdb keeps in-frame clones, though not all of them. The data show 95,000 to 150,000 clones, roughly 88% seen once. Sequencing was carried out using peripheral blood. Receptor source: a man aged 35 to 55 with acute or convalescent COVID-19.

A note on this clone: This sample includes further DNA sequences coding for the same CDR3. The chain couples TRBV20-1 to TRBJ2-1, with D possibly TRBD2 on 5 matching bases. Germline lookup yields CDR1 DFQATT and CDR2 SNEGSKA (reference sequence). Between the trimmed V and J ends, which lost 5 bases and 3 bases, there was a span of 5 bases. This CDR3 spans 11 amino acids. The CDR3 nucleotides read TGCAGTGCTCGGGACTACAATGAGCAGTTCTTC. Protein: CSARDYNEQFF.

This rearrangement joins TRBV18 to TRBJ1-2; 7 positions match TRBD1. The V gene end was trimmed by 5 bases and the J gene end by 9 bases; junction bases not matched to a gene: 15. Germline CDR1 is KGHSH and CDR2 is LQKENI. The CDR3 covers 15 residues. Here the CDR3 DNA reads TGTGCCAGCTCAATGGGAACCACAGGGGCATTGAGCTACACCTTC. This gives the protein CASSMGTTGALSYTF.

V and J are TRBV7-2 and TRBJ1-5; 7 bases match TRBD1. Germline V gene data show CDR1 as SGHTA and CDR2 as FQGNSA. CDR3 length: 15 amino acids. V shed 4 bases and J 5 bases; nucleotides not matched to a gene: 8. The CDR3, as DNA: TGTGCCAGCAGCTCGGGGACAGCTACACATCAGCCCCAGCATTTT. Amino acids: CASSSGTATHQPQHF. The complete variable domain, with remaining parts taken from reference TRBV7-2 and TRBJ1-5, reads GAGVSQSPSNKVTEKGKDVELRCDPISGHTALYWYRQSLGQGLEFLIYFQGNSAPDKSGLPSDRFSAERTGGSVSTLTIQRTQQEDSAVYLCASSSGTATHQPQHFGDGTRLSIL.

The chain has TRBV6-6 and TRBJ2-2; D may be TRBD1 (5 bases). The CDR3 has 15 amino acids. Germline CDR1 is MNHNY and CDR2 is SVGAGI (reference sequence). Trimming cost V 10 bases and J 0 bases, with 15 bases left between them. DNA for the CDR3: TGTGCCATGGCAAAGGGGTCCGCGAACACCGGGGAGCTGTTTTTT. Its translation: CAMAKGSANTGELFF.

V usage is TRBV5-4 and J usage is TRBJ2-3, with 7 bases identical to TRBD2. CDR1 SGHNT and CDR2 YYREEE come from the germline V gene (reference sequence). The junction had 4 bases not matched to a gene; V was cut back by 0 bases and J by 0 bases. The CDR3 contains 16 residues. CDR3 DNA sequence: TGTGCCAGCAGCTTGGCTAGCGGAACTAGCACAGATACGCAGTATTTT. Protein product: CASSLASGTSTDTQYF.

The V call is TRBV9, the J call TRBJ1-1; D gene ambiguous. CDR1 is SGDLS, CDR2 YYNGEE, per germline. The CDR3 runs 14 residues. V lost 0 bases to trimming and J lost 2 bases, with 8 bases between them. The CDR3 coding sequence is TGTGCCAGCAGCGTAGGGGCAGCAAACACTGAAGCTTTCTTT. Translated: CASSVGAANTEAFF.

J is TRBJ2-1 and V is TRBV24-1; TRBD2 matches at 12 bases. The CDR3 covers 19 residues. Germline CDR1 KGHDR, CDR2 SFDVKD. Trimming removed 3 bases from V and 10 bases from J; junction bases left unmatched: 18. CDR3 sequence: CATSDGIGSASGRAWEQFF. CDR3 sequence (DNA): TGTGCCACCAGTGATGGAATAGGGTCGGCTAGCGGGAGGGCCTGGGAGCAGTTCTTC.

This clone was recorded at least ten times. The chain joins TRBV9 to TRBJ2-3; perhaps TRBD1 as D (6 bases). The CDR3 has 17 residues. CDR1 and CDR2 from the germline V gene are SGDLS and YYNGEE. The V end was cut by 3 bases, the J end by 2 bases, with 19 bases between. The CDR3 loop reads CASSGVNRDTNTDTQYF. The CDR3 DNA is TGTGCCAGCAGCGGCGTCAATCGGGACACGAACACAGATACGCAGTATTTT. Combining the CDR3 with reference TRBV9 and TRBJ2-3 gives the whole variable domain DSGVTQTPKHLITATGQRVTLRCSPRSGDLSVYWYQQSLDQGLQFLIQYYNGEERAKGNILERFSAQQFPDLHSELNLSSLELGDSALYFCASSGVNRDTNTDTQYFGPGTRLTVL.

V gene TRBV2 combines with J gene TRBJ2-5; tentatively, D is TRBD2 (6 bases). The germline V gene encodes CDR1 SNHLY and CDR2 FYNNEI. The V gene lost 2 bases and the J gene lost 5 bases, with 21 bases spanning the gap. The CDR3 runs to 17 residues. CDR3 DNA sequence: TGTGCCAGCAGTGAAAGGCGGGGCATACCCTCTGGGGAGACCCAGTACTTC. Encoded protein: CASSERRGIPSGETQYF.

The table lists this clone with a few counts. The chain combines TRBV5-4 with TRBJ2-2; possible D gene TRBD1, 5 bases. The CDR3 is 14 amino acids. V was cut by 7 bases and J by 1 base, with 11 bases left in between. CDR1 is SGHNT, CDR2 YYREEE, per germline (reference sequence). As DNA, the CDR3 is TGTGCCAGCGGCCCAGGGCAGAACACCGGGGAGCTGTTTTTT. It is translated as CASGPGQNTGELFF.

The chain combines TRBV6-1 with TRBJ2-4; 12 nucleotides match TRBD2. Germline V gene data show CDR1 as MNHNS and CDR2 as SASEGT. J lost 6 bases, V lost 3 bases, and 6 bases had no gene match. This CDR3 has 16 residues. This CDR3 reads CASSETSGRPGNIQYF. The CDR3 DNA sequence: TGTGCCAGCAGTGAGACTAGCGGGAGACCGGGAAACATTCAGTACTTC.

V gene TRBV3-1 (or the pseudogene TRBV3-2) combines with J gene TRBJ1-4, with D perhaps TRBD1 (6 bases). Germline CDR1 is LGHDT and CDR2 is YNNKEL (reference sequence). The CDR3 has 13 residues. In nucleotides, the CDR3 is TGTGTCAGGGGAGAGGGAGCTAATGAAAAACTGTTTTTT. Translating it yields CVRGEGANEKLFF.

J is TRBJ1-5 and V is TRBV5-8, with D hard to call. Germline V gene lookup returns CDR1 SGHTS and CDR2 YDEGEE. Trimming stripped 3 bases from V and 3 bases from J, with 10 bases between. The CDR3 totals 14 residues. CDR3 sequence: CASSSPRHNQPQHF. CDR3 coding DNA: TGTGCCAGCAGCTCACCGCGGCACAATCAGCCCCAGCATTTT.

DNA of the CDR3: TGTGCCAGTACCCCGGGACTAGCGGGGGGATACAATGAGCAGTTCTTC. This gives the protein CASTPGLAGGYNEQFF. V gene TRBV19 combines with J gene TRBJ2-1; 15 bases are shared with TRBD2. Germline lookup yields CDR1 LNHDA and CDR2 SQIVND (reference sequence). The CDR3 totals 16 residues. V was pared by 7 bases and J by 4 bases, with 5 bases of the junction left unmatched.

On this clone: The same CDR3 is also encoded by other DNA sequences in this sample. The chain couples TRBV30 to TRBJ1-3, with TRBD1 identical over 7 bases. J gave up 1 base and V 2 bases, and 5 bases lay outside the gene matches. The CDR3 is 15 amino acids. Germline CDR1 is GTSNPN and CDR2 is SVGIG (reference sequence). The CDR3 DNA follows: TGTGCCTGGAGTCGGGACAGCGGTTCTGGAAACACCATATATTTT. Translating gives CAWSRDSGSGNTIYF.